This T cell receptor (beta chain) was retrieved from a study of CXCR3-negative and CXCR3-positive naive CD8 T cells (dated by TCRdb to the late 2010s). The study in broad terms: In total, approximately 140 million TRB reads were obtained, which works out to roughly 1.5 +/- 0.3 million reads per library. The TRBV-TRBJ cluster analysis covered naive subsets from about 5 donors and memory cells from 3 donors. Diversity and physicochemical repertoire analyses were performed on about a dozen donors pooled from two independent experiments.

Beyond this particular receptor, the publication reports: Because surface CD5, which is linked to self-reactivity in mice, was comparable between the naive subsets, TCR interaction strength was also inferred from TRB CDR3 physicochemical properties. Freshly isolated PBMCs were used for most assays because CXCR3 expression went down partially after cryopreservation. Compared with CXCR3-negative naive cells, CXCR3-positive naive cells had TRB CDR3s with higher hydrophobicity (lower Kidera factor 4), lower energy, and higher strength and volume indices. Comparably high repertoire diversity was found in both naive subsets, whereas much lower repertoire diversity was found in memory CD8+ T cells. TRBV-TRBJ usage was similar between naive CXCR3-negative and CXCR3-positive cells from the same donor, while memory cells showed distinct patterns.

This sample was sequenced with a NextSeq 550. The Human TCR Profiling Kit (MiLaboratory) was used to prepare UMI-labeled 5' RACE TRB cDNA libraries. cDNA synthesis used the entire amount of extracted RNA, and PCR amplification then used the entire amount of cDNA produced. Libraries were prepared in parallel with an identical number of PCR cycles. The authors' pipeline ran thus. About 49,000 +/- 11,000 unique UMI-labeled TRB cDNA molecules per library were extracted with MIGEC and MiXCR, with at least two reads per UMI required. Each library averaged about 37,000 +/- 9,700 functional in-frame TRB CDR3 nucleotide clonotypes without stop codons. After downsampling to 5000 UMI-labeled TRB molecules per sample, diversity metrics, including normalized Shannon-Wiener and Chao1, were computed in VDJtools. For the central five CDR3 residues, VDJtools calculated physicochemical properties weighted by clonotype size, namely interaction energy, strength, volume and Kidera factor 4. TCRdb reprocessed the raw reads; every CDR3 protein sequence is a single record, and DNA is not supplied. The V and J calls come from TCRdb's annotation, not from the publication. The table for this sample shows roughly 65,000 distinct CDR3 sequences. Of the sample, about 0.68% falls within the top ten clones.

Each CD8+ T cell subset was flow-sorted in triplicate, with under 350,000 cells per subset placed directly into RLT lysis buffer. Naive CD8+ T cells were defined stringently as CD45RO-CCR7+CD27+CD95- to exclude memory contaminants. Using standard density gradient centrifugation, peripheral blood mononuclear cells were isolated from buffy coats. Naive CXCR3-negative and CXCR3-positive CD8+ T cells were flow-sorted on a FACSAria III. Total RNA was extracted from sorted cells with an RNeasy Mini Kit. With regard to this clonotype: It has no known antigen specificity.

There are 17 amino acids in the CDR3, from cysteine to phenylalanine inclusive. No DNA accompanies this entry. Per the germline V gene (reference sequence), SEHNR is the CDR1 and FQNEAQ is the CDR2. Sequencing used naive CXCR3+ CD8+ T cells from blood. The meaning of the sample's cell subset or site label: CD45RO-CCR7+CD27+CD95- naive CD8+ T cells expressing CXCR3 (TNR3+). The TCR originated in a human donor in good health. Some clones in this sample may be carry-over from other donors' samples. Recombination linked TRBV7-9 to TRBJ2-4. The CDR3 is CASSFRPSSMAKNIQYF.